This TCR beta chain emerged from a study of T cells in Graves' hyperthyroidism and ophthalmopathy. This clonotype was counted at least ten times. What was amplified from RNA transcripts were TCR beta CDR3 regions. A set of HTBI primers served as the primers for a first-round RT-PCR of the TCR CDR3. TCRdb recomputed calls from the multiplex PCR reads with MiXCR, one row per CDR3 protein. Of 450,000 to 700,000 distinct CDR3 sequences in the sample, around 46% were seen once. Sample: peripheral blood or thyroid tissue (not recorded which). This TCR was recovered from a woman younger than 35 with Graves' hyperthyroidism.

The CDR3 is CSVEQGQTQYF. DNA for the CDR3: TGCAGCGTTGAACAGGGACAGACCCAGTACTTC. This chain uses TRBV29-1 with TRBJ2-5; either TRBD1 or TRBD2 may supply D (5 bases each). CDR3 length equals 11 residues. V lost 2 bases and J 6 bases, leaving 7 bases between the germline ends. CDR1 is SQVTM and CDR2 is ANQGSEA in the germline V gene.